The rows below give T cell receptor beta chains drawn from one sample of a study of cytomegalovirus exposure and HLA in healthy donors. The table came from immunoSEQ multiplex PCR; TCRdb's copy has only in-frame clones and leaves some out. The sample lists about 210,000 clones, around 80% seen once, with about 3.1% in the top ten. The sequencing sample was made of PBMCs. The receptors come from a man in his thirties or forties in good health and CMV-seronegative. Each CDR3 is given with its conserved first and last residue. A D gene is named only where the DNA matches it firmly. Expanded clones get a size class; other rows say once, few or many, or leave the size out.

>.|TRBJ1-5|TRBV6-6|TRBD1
CASSYSWTGVNLPNF
TGTGCCAGCAGTTACTCGTGGACAGGGGTAAACCTCCCCAATTTT
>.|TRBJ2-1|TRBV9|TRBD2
CASSVGGLAGDNEQFF
TGTGCCAGCAGCGTAGGGGGGTTAGCGGGGGACAATGAGCAGTTCTTC
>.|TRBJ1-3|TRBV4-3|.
CASSQDLGHRNTIYF
TGCGCCAGCAGCCAAGATCTAGGACACCGGAACACCATATATTTT
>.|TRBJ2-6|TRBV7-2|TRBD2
CASSRRLAGGTGASVLTF
TGTGCCAGCAGCCGTCGACTAGCGGGGGGGACTGGGGCCAGCGTCCTGACTTTC
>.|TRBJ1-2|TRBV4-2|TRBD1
CASSQDLPGQNSFSGYTF
TGTGCCAGCAGCCAAGATTTACCGGGACAGAACTCCTTTTCTGGCTACACCTTC
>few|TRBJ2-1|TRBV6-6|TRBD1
CASSKRTGGTVREQFF
TGTGCCAGCAGTAAGCGGACAGGGGGCACAGTGAGGGAGCAGTTCTTC
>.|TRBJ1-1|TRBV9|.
CASSGGGNSNTEAFF
TGTGCCAGCTCCGGGGGAGGGAATTCGAACACTGAAGCTTTCTTT
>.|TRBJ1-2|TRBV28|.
CASSGDRQGYGYTF
TGTGCCAGCAGCGGCGACAGGCAAGGCTATGGCTACACCTTC
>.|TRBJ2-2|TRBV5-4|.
CASSPGGELFF
TGTGCCAGCAGCCCGGGGGGGGAGCTGTTTTTT
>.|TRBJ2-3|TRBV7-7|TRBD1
CASSPGGTDTQYF
TGTGCTAGCAGCCCAGGGGGTACAGATACGCAGTATTTT
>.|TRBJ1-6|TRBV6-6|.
CATQGGFSSYNSPLHF
TGTGCCACTCAAGGGGGTTTTAGCTCCTATAATTCACCCCTCCACTTT
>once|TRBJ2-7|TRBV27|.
CASAVTSSYEQYF
TGTGCCAGTGCCGTTACCAGCTCCTACGAGCAGTACTTC
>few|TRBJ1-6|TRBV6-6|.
CASSQTTGDSPLHF
TGTGCCAGCAGCCAGACTACCGGCGATTCACCCCTCCACTTT
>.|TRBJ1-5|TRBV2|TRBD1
CASNDGLDRGLYSNQPQHF
TGTGCCAGCAATGACGGGTTGGACAGGGGGCTCTATAGCAATCAGCCCCAGCATTTT
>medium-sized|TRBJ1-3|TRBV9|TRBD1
CASSTGQLSVGNTIYF
TGTGCCAGCAGCACGGGACAGTTGTCCGTCGGAAACACCATATATTTT
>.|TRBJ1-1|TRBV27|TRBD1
CASSQSSTGSAEAFF
TGTGCCAGCAGTCAGTCTTCGACAGGGAGTGCTGAAGCTTTCTTT
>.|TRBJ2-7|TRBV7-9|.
CSSSRGGNSYEQYF
TGTTCCAGCAGCCGTGGAGGGAATTCCTACGAGCAGTACTTC
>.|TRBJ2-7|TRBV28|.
CARTPGQKTYEQYF
TGTGCCAGGACCCCCGGACAGAAAACCTACGAGCAGTACTTC
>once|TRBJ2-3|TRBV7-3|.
CASSLTGSTDTQYF
TGTGCCAGCAGCTTGACCGGGAGCACAGATACGCAGTATTTT
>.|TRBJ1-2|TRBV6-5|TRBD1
CASSPYRGFYGYTF
TGTGCCAGCAGCCCTTACAGGGGGTTCTATGGCTACACCTTC
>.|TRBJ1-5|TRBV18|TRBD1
CASSPDRGLQPQHF
TGTGCCAGCTCACCAGACAGGGGCCTGCAGCCCCAGCATTTT
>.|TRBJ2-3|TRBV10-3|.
CAISELGGSTDTQYF
TGTGCCATCAGTGAGTTGGGGGGTAGCACAGATACGCAGTATTTT
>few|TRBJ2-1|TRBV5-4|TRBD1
CASSSPGQRTNEQFF
TGTGCCAGCAGCTCACCGGGACAGCGAACCAATGAGCAGTTCTTC
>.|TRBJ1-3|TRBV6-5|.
CASRGPHPRDTIYF
TGTGCCAGCCGTGGACCGCATCCGAGGGACACCATATATTTT
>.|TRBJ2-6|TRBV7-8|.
CASSLDSGASVLTF
TGTGCCAGCAGCTTAGACTCTGGGGCCAGCGTCCTGACTTTC
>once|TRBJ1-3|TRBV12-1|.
CASSPPDWRSGNTIYF
TGTGCCAGCAGCCCCCCGGACTGGCGCTCTGGAAACACCATATATTTT
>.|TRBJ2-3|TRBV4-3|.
CASSQDSESTDTQYF
TGCGCCAGCAGCCAAGACTCAGAAAGCACAGATACGCAGTATTTT